This TCR beta chain is drawn from a study of neurological immune-mediated disorders. Findings and caveats of the study: No expanded-clone CDR3 amino acid sequence recurred across subjects, suggesting private TCR-beta repertoires.

Serving as healthy controls were blood bank volunteers based in Maryland, USA. From 2 million PBMCs stored at -80 C, the unsorted libraries were generated. 5'RACE employing 10-nucleotide random UMIs yielded the cDNA. TCRdb used MiXCR to reprocess the 5' RACE reads, holding one entry per CDR3 protein. The sample has 55,000 to 70,000 distinct CDR3 sequences, 9.5% to 12% seen once. At least ten counts were recorded for this clonotype. No antigen is known for it. Germline CDR1 reads SGHVS; CDR2 reads FQNEAQ. V was clipped by 1 base and J by 2 bases, with 7 bases between them. CDR3 length: 14 residues. The receptor comes from a man between 60 and 75 years old in good health. This chain uses TRBV7-8 with TRBJ2-3; D is undetermined. Sequenced input: PBMCs. CDR3 nucleotide sequence: TGTGCCAGCAGCTTAGAACAGATCACAGATACGCAGTATTTT. Translating gives CASSLEQITDTQYF.